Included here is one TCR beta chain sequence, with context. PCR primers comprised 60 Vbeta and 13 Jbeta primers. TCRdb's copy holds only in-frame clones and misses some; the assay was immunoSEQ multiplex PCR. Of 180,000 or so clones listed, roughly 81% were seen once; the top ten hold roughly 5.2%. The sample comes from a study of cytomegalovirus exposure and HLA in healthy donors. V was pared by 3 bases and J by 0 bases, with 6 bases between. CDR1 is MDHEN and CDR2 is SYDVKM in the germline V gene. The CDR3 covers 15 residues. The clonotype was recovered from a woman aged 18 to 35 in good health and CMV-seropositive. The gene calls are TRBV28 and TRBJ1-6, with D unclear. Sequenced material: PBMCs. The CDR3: CASSFPFSYNSPLHF. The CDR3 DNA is TGTGCCAGCAGTTTCCCCTTCTCCTATAATTCACCCCTCCACTTT. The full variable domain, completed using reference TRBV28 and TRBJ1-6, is DVKVTQSSRYLVKRTGEKVFLECVQDMDHENMFWYRQDPGLGLRLIYFSYDVKMKEKGDIPEGYSVSREKKERFSLILESASTNQTSMYLCASSFPFSYNSPLHFGNGTRLTVT.